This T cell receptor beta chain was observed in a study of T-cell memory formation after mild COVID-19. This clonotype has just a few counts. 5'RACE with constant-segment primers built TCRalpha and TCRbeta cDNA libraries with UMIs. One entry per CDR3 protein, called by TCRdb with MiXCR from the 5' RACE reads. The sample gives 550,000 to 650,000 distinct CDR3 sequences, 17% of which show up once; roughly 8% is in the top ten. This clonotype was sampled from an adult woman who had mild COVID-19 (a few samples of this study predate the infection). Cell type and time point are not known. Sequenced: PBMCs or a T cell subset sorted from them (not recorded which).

The CDR3 here is CASSLGALAETYEQYF. In nucleotides, the CDR3 is TGTGCCAGCAGCCTCGGGGCACTAGCGGAAACCTACGAGCAGTACTTC. The chain is built from TRBV4-2 and TRBJ2-7; 8 nucleotides align to TRBD2. The length of the CDR3 is 16 residues. The germline CDR1 and CDR2 sequences are LGHNA and YNFKEQ. J was trimmed by 2 bases and V by 4 bases; bases with no gene match: 10.